The 29 T cell receptor beta chains given below trace back to one sample, sequenced in a study of cytomegalovirus exposure and HLA in healthy donors. It was with 60 Vbeta and 13 Jbeta primers that the PCR ran. The assay was immunoSEQ multiplex PCR, and TCRdb's table has in-frame clones only and misses some. The repertoire holds about 130,000 clones, with about 66% as singletons. Material: PBMCs. These receptors came from a human donor in good health.

J is TRBJ2-7 and V is TRBV9; TRBD1 matches 11 bases. Trimming removed 7 bases from V and 4 bases from J; junction bases left unmatched: 7. CDR1 is SGDLS and CDR2 is YYNGEE in the germline V gene. The CDR3 contains 14 residues. CDR3 sequence (DNA): TGTGCCAGCGGCCCAGGGACAGGGGGGTACGAGCAGTACTTC. Amino acids: CASGPGTGGYEQYF.

This chain connects TRBV5-1 to TRBJ2-1, with D possibly being TRBD2 (5 bases). The CDR3 sequence is 15 residues long. The V gene's germline CDR1 is SGHRS and CDR2 YFSETQ. Trimming took 4 bases from V and 7 from J, leaving 18 bases between them. CDR3 DNA: TGCGCCAGCAGCCCGGGATCGCCTGTGGTGAATGAGCAGTTCTTC. Translating it yields CASSPGSPVVNEQFF.

The rearrangement joins TRBV28 to TRBJ1-4; tentative D call: TRBD1 (6 bases). This CDR3 contains 12 residues. Between the trimmed V and J ends, which lost 2 bases and 16 bases, there was a span of 14 bases. CDR1 is MDHEN and CDR2 is SYDVKM in the germline V gene. CDR3 DNA: TGTGCCAGCAGTTTAACACCGGGACAAAAGTTTTTT. Translated: CASSLTPGQKFF.

The chain recombines TRBV7-9 with TRBJ2-2; 8 bases are a match to TRBD2. Germline V gene sequence: CDR1 SEHNR, CDR2 FQNEAQ (reference sequence). This CDR3 spans 19 amino acids. V shed 4 bases and J 0 bases; nucleotides not matched to a gene: 13. The chain's CDR3 is CASSSPGTSPDTNTGELFF. CDR3 nucleotides: TGTGCCAGCAGCTCGCCGGGGACTAGTCCTGATACGAACACCGGGGAGCTGTTTTTT.

The chain recombines TRBV29-1 with TRBJ2-7; 10 nucleotides agree with TRBD1. V shed 5 bases and J 2 bases; nucleotides not matched to a gene: 6. The CDR3 spans 14 residues. Germline V gene data show CDR1 as SQVTM and CDR2 as ANQGSEA. The CDR3 DNA sequence: TGCAGCGTTATTGACAGGGGGCCGACCTACGAGCAGTACTTC. Amino acids: CSVIDRGPTYEQYF.

The chain joins TRBV5-4 to TRBJ2-7; 13 bases align to TRBD2. The CDR3 covers 15 residues. Germline V CDR1 and CDR2: SGHNT, YYREEE (reference sequence). The J segment lost 4 bases and the V segment lost 4 bases, leaving 5 bases of the junction unmatched. The CDR3: CASSPGLAGRYEQYF. CDR3 DNA: TGTGCCAGCAGCCCGGGACTAGCGGGACGTTACGAGCAGTACTTC.

The gene calls are TRBV5-4 and TRBJ2-4; TRBD1 aligns across 9 bases. The junction had 9 bases not matched to a gene; V was cut back by 4 bases and J by 1 base. The germline V gene encodes CDR1 SGHNT and CDR2 YYREEE (reference sequence). This CDR3 is 17 amino acids long. CDR3 sequence (DNA): TGTGCCAGCAGCGATCGCCGAGGACAGGGGGCCAAAAACATTCAGTACTTC. This gives the protein CASSDRRGQGAKNIQYF. Based on the CDR3 plus reference TRBV5-4 and TRBJ2-4, the full variable domain is ETGVTQSPTHLIKTRGQQVTLRCSSQSGHNTVSWYQQALGQGPQFIFQYYREEENGRGNFPPRFSGLQFPNYSSELNVNALELDDSALYLCASSDRRGQGAKNIQYFGAGTRLSVL.

The rearrangement uses TRBV27 and TRBJ2-3; 7 bases line up with TRBD2. Per the germline V gene, CDR1 is MNHEY and CDR2 is SMNVEV (reference sequence). CDR3 size: 12 residues. Trimming removed 4 bases from V and 9 bases from J; junction bases left unmatched: 4. The CDR3 is CASSSDGGTQYF. The CDR3, as DNA: TGTGCCAGCAGTTCCGACGGGGGGACGCAGTATTTT.

The V call is TRBV10-2, the J call TRBJ2-5; 7 bases align to TRBD1. Gene TRBJ2-7 matches the end of the DNA better, so the J call may be wrong. Germline V lookup: CDR1 WSHSY, CDR2 SAAADI. The CDR3 is 12 residues long. The CDR3 reads CATGTGAYEQYF. As DNA, the CDR3 is TGCGCCACCGGTACAGGGGCCTACGAGCAGTACTTC.

V gene TRBV21-1 combines with J gene TRBJ1-2. TRBV21-1 is marked as a pseudogene. The CDR3 covers 16 residues. The CDR3 bases are TGTGCCAGCAGCAAAGTCTTGGGACTTAGAGACTATGGCTACACCTTC. It is translated as CASSKVLGLRDYGYTF.

This clone was detected only a few times. The CDR3 region is CASSRQDSGQYF. The CDR3 DNA reads TGTGCCAGCTCCCGACAGGATTCTGGGCAGTACTTC. This chain connects TRBV18 to TRBJ2-7, with D maybe TRBD1 (6 bases). The CDR3 has 12 residues. CDR1 KGHSH and CDR2 LQKENI come from the germline V gene. Trimming removed 6 bases from V and 9 bases from J, with 15 bases in between.

This clone was counted once. The V call is TRBV27, the J call TRBJ2-1; 7 nucleotides align to TRBD1. Germline trimming cut 2 bases from V and 4 bases from J; bases unmatched to any gene: 5. Germline loops: CDR1 MNHEY, CDR2 SMNVEV (reference sequence). The CDR3 totals 15 residues. The CDR3 sequence: CASSLEGTAYNEQFF. The CDR3 region has the DNA TGTGCCAGCAGTTTAGAGGGGACAGCTTACAATGAGCAGTTCTTC.

The V call is TRBV25-1, the J call TRBJ2-7, with TRBD1 matching 10 bases. V shed 1 base, J shed 5 bases, and the junction held 8 bases outside the gene matches. The CDR3 extends over 16 amino acids. The germline V gene has CDR1 MGHDK and CDR2 SYGVNS. The CDR3: CASSEFPGQGRDEQYF. The CDR3 bases are TGTGCCAGCAGTGAATTCCCGGGACAGGGGAGGGACGAGCAGTACTTC.

This chain links TRBV7-2 with TRBJ2-7, with 8 bases matching TRBD1. Germline-derived CDR1 and CDR2 are SGHTA and FQGNSA. The V segment lost 1 base and the J segment 2 bases; nucleotides outside the gene matches: 4. The CDR3 spans 15 residues. CDR3 protein: CASSLDRDRTYEQYF. The DNA for the CDR3 is TGTGCCAGCAGCTTAGATCGGGACAGGACCTACGAGCAGTACTTC.

This chain joins TRBV5-4 and TRBJ2-7, with TRBD2 matching 14 bases. Germline V CDR1 and CDR2: SGHNT, YYREEE (reference sequence). This CDR3 has 17 residues. V lost 4 bases to trimming and J lost 9 bases; unmatched junction nucleotides: 15. The CDR3 DNA is TGTGCCAGCAGCCCAGGGACTAGCGGGAGTCACCTACGAGGGCAGTACTTC. This codes for CASSPGTSGSHLRGQYF.

V gene TRBV11-2 combines with J gene TRBJ2-2, with a weak D call TRBD2 (6 bases). CDR1 and CDR2 (germline): SGHAT, FQNNGV. This CDR3 spans 15 amino acids. The V end was cut by 4 bases, the J end by 2 bases, with 11 bases between. This chain's CDR3 is CASSSRGLNTGELFF. CDR3 nucleotide sequence: TGTGCCAGCAGCTCTCGGGGACTCAACACCGGGGAGCTGTTTTTT.

Comment on this clone: Other DNA sequences from this sample encode an identical CDR3 as well. The CDR3 spells CSVGEDTSYEQYF. DNA for the CDR3: TGCAGCGTCGGGGAAGACACTAGCTACGAGCAGTACTTC. The rearrangement joins TRBV29-1 to TRBJ2-7, with D maybe TRBD2 (5 bases). V was clipped by 6 bases and J by 3 bases, with 15 bases between them. The CDR3 has 13 amino acids. Per germline, CDR1 SQVTM and CDR2 ANQGSEA.

V gene TRBV9 combines with J gene TRBJ2-1, with 8 bases lining up with TRBD1. Germline V gene lookup returns CDR1 SGDLS and CDR2 YYNGEE. V lost 5 bases to trimming and J lost 4 bases; unmatched junction nucleotides: 11. CDR3 size: 16 residues. Here the CDR3 DNA reads TGTGCCAGCAGTTACGCCGAGGACAGGGCTTACAATGAGCAGTTCTTC. Amino acids: CASSYAEDRAYNEQFF.

This chain connects TRBV7-8 to TRBJ2-1, with D maybe TRBD1 (8 bases). Looked up from germline, CDR1 is SGHVS and CDR2 is FQNEAQ. The V and J ends lost 5 bases and 8 bases respectively, with 13 bases between them. The CDR3 covers 13 residues. The CDR3 nucleotides are TGTGCCAGCAGCCAACAGGGGGGGGATGAGCAGTTCTTC. Amino acid sequence: CASSQQGGDEQFF.

The chain combines TRBV20-1 with TRBJ2-3; D unclear. Trimming removed 1 base at V and 6 bases at J, with 5 bases between. Germline CDR1 reads DFQATT; CDR2 reads SNEGSKA (reference sequence). This CDR3 contains 11 residues. The CDR3 DNA reads TGCAGTGCTAGAGTAGTGGATACGCAGTATTTT. Amino acid sequence: CSARVVDTQYF.

The gene calls are TRBV7-9 and TRBJ2-5; a possible D gene is TRBD2 (5 bases). Trimming pared 10 bases from V and 4 bases from J, leaving 13 bases between. The CDR3 length is 12 residues. CDR1 and CDR2 from the germline V gene are SEHNR and FQNEAQ (reference sequence). The CDR3 reads CATTRDSETQYF. CDR3 sequence (DNA): TGTGCCACTACTAGGGATTCAGAGACCCAGTACTTC.

The chain employs TRBV6-5 and TRBJ1-5, with 8 bases aligning to TRBD1. This CDR3 spans 13 amino acids. Germline-derived CDR1 and CDR2 are MNHEY and SVGAGI. After removal of 6 bases from V and 4 bases from J, the junction contained 2 bases not matched to a gene. The CDR3 DNA sequence: TGTGCCAGCAGGGACAGGGCGAATCAGCCCCAGCATTTT. Translated, it gives CASRDRANQPQHF.

The J gene is TRBJ1-4, the V gene TRBV28; TRBD1 matches at 10 bases. CDR3 length equals 15 residues. Looked up from germline, CDR1 is MDHEN and CDR2 is SYDVKM. V lost 2 bases to trimming and J lost 8 bases; unmatched junction nucleotides: 5. CDR3 residues: CASSLPGTGVEKLFF. The CDR3 bases are TGTGCCAGCAGTTTACCCGGGACAGGGGTCGAAAAACTGTTTTTT.

The chain employs TRBV5-1 and TRBJ2-7, with 7 nucleotides matching TRBD2. V gave up 2 bases and J gave up 0 bases; unmatched junction bases: 5. This CDR3 has 15 residues. Germline CDR1 and CDR2: SGHRS and YFSETQ. In DNA form, the CDR3 reads TGCGCCAGCAGCTTACCCGGGACTAACTCCTACGAGCAGTACTTC. This translates into CASSLPGTNSYEQYF. The entire variable domain, with the rest obtained from reference TRBV5-1 and TRBJ2-7, is as follows: KAGVTQTPRYLIKTRGQQVTLSCSPISGHRSVSWYQQTPGQGLQFLFEYFSETQRNKGNFPGRFSGRQFSNSRSEMNVSTLELGDSALYLCASSLPGTNSYEQYFGPGTRLTVT.

CDR3 nucleotide sequence: TGTGCCAGCAGCTTAGACAGCGGTGGAGGTAATCTCGAGCAGTACTTC. It translates to CASSLDSGGGNLEQYF. The rearrangement joins TRBV7-2 to TRBJ2-7; possible D gene TRBD2, 5 bases. CDR1 is SGHTA and CDR2 is FQGNSA in the germline V gene. V dropped 1 base and J dropped 6 bases, with 19 bases sitting between them. The CDR3 is made up of 16 amino acids.

The chain couples TRBV7-2 to TRBJ1-2, with a possible D match to TRBD1 (6 bases). Germline V gives CDR1 SGHTA, CDR2 FQGNSA. Trimming cost V 5 bases and J 8 bases, with 18 bases left between them. This CDR3 comprises 14 residues. The chain's CDR3 is CASSPIGGLGGYTF. The CDR3 region has the DNA TGTGCCAGCAGCCCGATCGGGGGGCTCGGAGGCTACACCTTC. The whole variable domain, filled in from reference TRBV7-2 and TRBJ1-2, reads GAGVSQSPSNKVTEKGKDVELRCDPISGHTALYWYRQSLGQGLEFLIYFQGNSAPDKSGLPSDRFSAERTGGSVSTLTIQRTQQEDSAVYLCASSPIGGLGGYTFGSGTRLTVV.

There are a few counts of this clone. The chain couples TRBV29-1 to TRBJ2-3; 8 bases map to TRBD2. The J segment lost 2 bases and the V segment lost 4 bases, leaving 20 bases of the junction unmatched. The CDR3 sequence is 19 residues long. CDR1 and CDR2 from the germline V gene are SQVTM and ANQGSEA. Here the CDR3 reads CSVAGAGDSGKAPTDTQYF. CDR3 nucleotide sequence: TGCAGCGTTGCCGGGGCAGGCGATAGCGGGAAGGCCCCCACAGATACGCAGTATTTT.

This chain uses TRBV4-2 with TRBJ2-5, with TRBD2 as a possible D gene (6 bases). Trimming left V 4 bases short and J 4 bases short, with 13 bases between. Germline values: CDR1 LGHNA, CDR2 YNFKEQ. The CDR3 runs 14 residues. DNA of the CDR3: TGTGCCAGCAGCCCTTCGACCGGGGGAGAGACCCAGTACTTC. It is translated as CASSPSTGGETQYF.

This chain joins TRBV29-1 and TRBJ2-1; D possibly corresponds to TRBD2 (6 bases). The CDR3 sequence is 16 residues long. The V end was cut by 3 bases, the J end by 0 bases, with 15 bases between. Germline CDR1 reads SQVTM; CDR2 reads ANQGSEA. CDR3 in amino acids: CSVEEASASSYNEQFF. CDR3 bases: TGCAGCGTTGAGGAGGCTAGCGCAAGCTCCTACAATGAGCAGTTCTTC.